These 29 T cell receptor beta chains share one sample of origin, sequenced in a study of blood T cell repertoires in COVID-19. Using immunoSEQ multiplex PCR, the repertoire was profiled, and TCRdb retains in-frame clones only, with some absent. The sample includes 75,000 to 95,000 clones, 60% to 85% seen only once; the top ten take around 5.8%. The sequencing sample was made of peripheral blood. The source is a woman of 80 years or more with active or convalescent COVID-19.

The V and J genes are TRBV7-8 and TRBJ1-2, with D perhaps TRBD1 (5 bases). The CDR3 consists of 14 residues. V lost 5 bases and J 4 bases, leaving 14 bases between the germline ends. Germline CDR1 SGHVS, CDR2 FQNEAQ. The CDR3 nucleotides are TGTGCCAGCAGCCCTCTGACAGAAACCTATGGCTACACCTTC. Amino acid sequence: CASSPLTETYGYTF.

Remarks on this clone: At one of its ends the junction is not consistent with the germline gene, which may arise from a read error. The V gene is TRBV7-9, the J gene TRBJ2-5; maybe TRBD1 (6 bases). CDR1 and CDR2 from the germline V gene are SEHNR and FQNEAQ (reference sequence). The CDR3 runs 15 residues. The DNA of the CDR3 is TGTGCCAGCAGCTCCGGGACACCGAGACAAGGGACCCAGTACTTC. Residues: CASSSGTPRQGTQYF. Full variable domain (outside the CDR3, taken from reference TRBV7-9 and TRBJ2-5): DTGVSQNPRHKITKRGQNVTFRCDPISEHNRLYWYRQTLGQGPEFLTYFQNEAQLEKSRLLSDRFSAERPKGSFSTLEIQRTEQGDSAMYLCASSSGTPRQGTQYFGPGTRLLVL.

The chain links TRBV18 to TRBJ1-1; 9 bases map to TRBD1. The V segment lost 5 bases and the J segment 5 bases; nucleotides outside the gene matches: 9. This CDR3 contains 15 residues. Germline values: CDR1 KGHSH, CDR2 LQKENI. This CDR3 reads CASSSGTGFNTEAFF. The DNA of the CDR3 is TGTGCCAGCTCATCCGGGACAGGGTTCAATACTGAAGCTTTCTTT.

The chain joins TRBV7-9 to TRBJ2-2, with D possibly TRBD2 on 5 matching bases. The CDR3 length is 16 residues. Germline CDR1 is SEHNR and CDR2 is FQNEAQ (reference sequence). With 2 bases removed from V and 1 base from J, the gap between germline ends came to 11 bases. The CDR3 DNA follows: TGTGCCAGCAGCTTAAGCACGGGGTTGAACACCGGGGAGCTGTTTTTT. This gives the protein CASSLSTGLNTGELFF.

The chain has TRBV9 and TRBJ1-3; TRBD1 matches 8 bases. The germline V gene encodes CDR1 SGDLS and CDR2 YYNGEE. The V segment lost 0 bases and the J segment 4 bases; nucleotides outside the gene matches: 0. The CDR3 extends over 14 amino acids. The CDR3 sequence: CASSVAGGGNTIYF. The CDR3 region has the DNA TGTGCCAGCAGCGTAGCAGGGGGCGGAAACACCATATATTTT.

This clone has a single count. The CDR3 loop reads CASSTQGGWTEAFF. The CDR3 nucleotides are TGCGCCAGCAGCACTCAGGGGGGATGGACTGAAGCTTTCTTT. This sequence joins TRBV5-1 and TRBJ1-1; 7 positions agree with TRBD1. The junction had 8 bases not matched to a gene; V was cut back by 4 bases and J by 5 bases. This CDR3 has 14 amino acids. Germline assignment: CDR1 SGHRS and CDR2 YFSETQ.

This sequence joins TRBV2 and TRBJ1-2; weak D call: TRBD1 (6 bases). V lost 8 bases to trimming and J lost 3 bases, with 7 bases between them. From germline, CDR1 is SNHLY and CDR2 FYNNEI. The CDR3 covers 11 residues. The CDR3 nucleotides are TGTGCCAGCGCAGGGGACTATGGCTACACCTTC. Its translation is CASAGDYGYTF.

CDR3: CASSSTSVYEQYF. The DNA of the CDR3 is TGTGCCAGCAGCAGCACTAGCGTCTACGAGCAGTACTTC. The genes are TRBV14 and TRBJ2-7; 7 positions agree with TRBD2. After removal of 5 bases from V and 3 bases from J, the junction contained 4 bases not matched to a gene. CDR1 SGHDN and CDR2 FVKESK come from the germline V gene. The CDR3 extends over 13 amino acids.

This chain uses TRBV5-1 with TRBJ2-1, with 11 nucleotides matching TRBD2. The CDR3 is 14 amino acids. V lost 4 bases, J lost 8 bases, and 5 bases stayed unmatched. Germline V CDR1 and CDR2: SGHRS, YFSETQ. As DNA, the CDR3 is TGCGCCAGCAGCGCTAGCGGGAGGAAGTATGAGCAGTTCTTC. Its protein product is CASSASGRKYEQFF.

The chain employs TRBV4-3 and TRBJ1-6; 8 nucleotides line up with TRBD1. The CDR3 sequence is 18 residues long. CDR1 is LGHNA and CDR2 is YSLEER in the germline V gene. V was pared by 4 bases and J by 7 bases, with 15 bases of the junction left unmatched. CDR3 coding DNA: TGCGCCAGCAGCCCCAGCCTCGGGACAGGTCTATACAATTCACCCCTCCACTTT. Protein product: CASSPSLGTGLYNSPLHF.

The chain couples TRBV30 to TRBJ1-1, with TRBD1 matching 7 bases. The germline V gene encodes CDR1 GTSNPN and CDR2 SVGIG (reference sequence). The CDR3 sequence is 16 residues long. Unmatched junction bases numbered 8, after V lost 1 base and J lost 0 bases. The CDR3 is CAWSGNRGLMNTEAFF. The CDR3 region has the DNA TGTGCCTGGAGTGGGAATAGGGGGCTAATGAACACTGAAGCTTTCTTT.

The CDR3 coding sequence is TGTGCCACCCCCCCGGGAGGGCGACAGGAGAGCTCCTATAATTCACCCCTCCACTTT. Translating it yields CATPPGGRQESSYNSPLHF. V usage is TRBV24-1 and J usage is TRBJ1-6; tentative D call: TRBD1 (6 bases). The CDR3 is 19 amino acids. Germline assignment: CDR1 KGHDR and CDR2 SFDVKD. The V end was cut by 9 bases, the J end by 0 bases, with 23 bases between.

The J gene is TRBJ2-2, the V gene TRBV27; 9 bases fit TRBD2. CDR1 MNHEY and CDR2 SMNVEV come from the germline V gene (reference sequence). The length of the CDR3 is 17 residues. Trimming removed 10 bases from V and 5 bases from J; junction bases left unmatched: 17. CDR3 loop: CATRPSRGGGETGELFF. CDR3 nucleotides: TGTGCCACCAGACCCTCCCGGGGCGGGGGGGAGACCGGGGAGCTGTTTTTT.

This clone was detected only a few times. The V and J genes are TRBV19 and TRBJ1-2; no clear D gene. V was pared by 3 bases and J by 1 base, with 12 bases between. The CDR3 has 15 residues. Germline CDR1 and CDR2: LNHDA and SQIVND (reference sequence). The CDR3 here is CASSMPAGGNYGYTF. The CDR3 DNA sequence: TGTGCCAGTAGTATGCCCGCTGGCGGTAACTATGGCTACACCTTC.

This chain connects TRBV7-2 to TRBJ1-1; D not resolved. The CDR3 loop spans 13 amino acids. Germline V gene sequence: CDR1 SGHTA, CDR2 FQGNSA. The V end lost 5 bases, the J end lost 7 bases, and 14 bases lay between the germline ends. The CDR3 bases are TGTGCCAGCAGCCTACCGGTGGTGAGTGAAGCTTTCTTT. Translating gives CASSLPVVSEAFF.

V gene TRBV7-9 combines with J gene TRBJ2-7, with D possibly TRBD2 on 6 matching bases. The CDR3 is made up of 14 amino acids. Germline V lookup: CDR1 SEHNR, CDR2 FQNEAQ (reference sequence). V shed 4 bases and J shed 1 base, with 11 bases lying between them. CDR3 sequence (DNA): TGTGCCAGCAGCTGGGGTGCGGGGTCCTACGAGCAGTACTTC. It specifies CASSWGAGSYEQYF.

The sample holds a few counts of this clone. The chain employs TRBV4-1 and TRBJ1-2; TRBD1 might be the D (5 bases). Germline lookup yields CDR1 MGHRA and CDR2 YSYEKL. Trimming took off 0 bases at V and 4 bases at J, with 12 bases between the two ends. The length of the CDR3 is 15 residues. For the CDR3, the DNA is TGCGCCAGCAGCCAAGATCGAGGGAGGGGCTATGGCTACACCTTC. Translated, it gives CASSQDRGRGYGYTF.

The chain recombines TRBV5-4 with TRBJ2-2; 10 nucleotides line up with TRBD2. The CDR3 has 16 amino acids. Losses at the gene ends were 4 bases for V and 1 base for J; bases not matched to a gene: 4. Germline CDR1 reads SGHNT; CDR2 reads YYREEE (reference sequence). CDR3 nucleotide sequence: TGTGCCAGCAGCAGGGGACTAGCGATGAACACCGGGGAGCTGTTTTTT. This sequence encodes CASSRGLAMNTGELFF.

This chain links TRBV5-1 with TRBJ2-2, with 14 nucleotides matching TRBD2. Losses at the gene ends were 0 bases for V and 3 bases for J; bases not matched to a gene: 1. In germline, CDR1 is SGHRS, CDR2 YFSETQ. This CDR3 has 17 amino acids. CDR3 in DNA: TGCGCCAGCAGCTTGGGACTAGCGGGGGGGTACACCGGGGAGCTGTTTTTT. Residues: CASSLGLAGGYTGELFF.

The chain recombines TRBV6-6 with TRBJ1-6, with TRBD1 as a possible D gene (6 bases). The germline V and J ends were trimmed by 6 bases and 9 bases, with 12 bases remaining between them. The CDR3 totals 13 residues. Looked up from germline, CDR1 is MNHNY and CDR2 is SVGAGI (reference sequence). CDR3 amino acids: CASSYGTSSPLHF. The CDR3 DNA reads TGTGCCAGCAGCTACGGGACATCTTCACCCCTCCACTTT.

The CDR3 is CASSYHREYEQYF. CDR3 DNA: TGTGCCAGCAGTTACCACAGGGAATACGAGCAGTACTTC. The chain uses TRBV6-2 or TRBV6-3 and TRBJ2-7, with D maybe TRBD1 (6 bases). In germline, CDR1 is MNHEY, CDR2 SVGEGT. The CDR3 contains 13 residues. The V end lost 2 bases, the J end lost 4 bases, and 9 bases lay between the germline ends.

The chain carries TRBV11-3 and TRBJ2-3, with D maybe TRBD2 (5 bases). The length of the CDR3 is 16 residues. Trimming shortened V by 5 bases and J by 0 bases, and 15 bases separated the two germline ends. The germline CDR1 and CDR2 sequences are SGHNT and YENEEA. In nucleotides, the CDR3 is TGTGCCAGCAGCCCCCGAACGGGGAAGAGCACAGATACGCAGTATTTT. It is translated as CASSPRTGKSTDTQYF.

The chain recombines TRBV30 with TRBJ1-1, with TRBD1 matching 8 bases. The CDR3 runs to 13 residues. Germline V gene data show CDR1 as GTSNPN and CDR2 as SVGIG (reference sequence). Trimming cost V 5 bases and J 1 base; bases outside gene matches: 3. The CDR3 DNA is TGTGCCTGGGGACAGGGATCGAACACTGAAGCTTTCTTT. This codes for CAWGQGSNTEAFF.

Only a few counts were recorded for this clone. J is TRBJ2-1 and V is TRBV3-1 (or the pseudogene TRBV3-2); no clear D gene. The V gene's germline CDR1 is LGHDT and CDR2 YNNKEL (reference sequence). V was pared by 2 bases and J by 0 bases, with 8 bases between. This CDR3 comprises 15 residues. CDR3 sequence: CASSQLHYSYNEQFF. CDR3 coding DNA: TGTGCCAGCAGCCAACTCCACTACTCCTACAATGAGCAGTTCTTC.

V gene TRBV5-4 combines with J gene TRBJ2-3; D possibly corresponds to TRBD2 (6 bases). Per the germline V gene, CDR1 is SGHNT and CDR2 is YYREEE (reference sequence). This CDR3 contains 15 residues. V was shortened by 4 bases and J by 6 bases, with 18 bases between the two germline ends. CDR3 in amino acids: CASSRDSPTSDTQYF. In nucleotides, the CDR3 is TGTGCCAGCAGCCGGGACTCCCCCACGAGCGATACGCAGTATTTT.

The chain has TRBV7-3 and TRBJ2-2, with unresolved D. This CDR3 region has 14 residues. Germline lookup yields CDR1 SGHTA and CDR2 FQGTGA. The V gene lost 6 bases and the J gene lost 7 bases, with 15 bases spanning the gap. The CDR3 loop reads CASSLGRGGGELFF. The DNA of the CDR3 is TGTGCCAGCAGTTTAGGCCGAGGCGGCGGGGAGCTGTTTTTT.

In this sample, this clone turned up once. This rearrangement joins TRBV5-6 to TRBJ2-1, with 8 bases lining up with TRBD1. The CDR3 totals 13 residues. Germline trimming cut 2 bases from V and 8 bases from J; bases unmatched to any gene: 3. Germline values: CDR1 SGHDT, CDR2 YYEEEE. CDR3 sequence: CASSFQGADEQFF. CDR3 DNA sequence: TGTGCCAGCAGCTTCCAGGGGGCGGATGAGCAGTTCTTC.

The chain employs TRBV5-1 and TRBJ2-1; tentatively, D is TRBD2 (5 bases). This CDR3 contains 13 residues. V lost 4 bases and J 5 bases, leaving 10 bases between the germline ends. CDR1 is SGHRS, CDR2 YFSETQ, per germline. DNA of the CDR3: TGCGCCAGCAGCCTGACTACCAACAATGAGCAGTTCTTC. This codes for CASSLTTNNEQFF. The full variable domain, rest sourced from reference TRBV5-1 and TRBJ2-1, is KAGVTQTPRYLIKTRGQQVTLSCSPISGHRSVSWYQQTPGQGLQFLFEYFSETQRNKGNFPGRFSGRQFSNSRSEMNVSTLELGDSALYLCASSLTTNNEQFFGPGTRLTVL.

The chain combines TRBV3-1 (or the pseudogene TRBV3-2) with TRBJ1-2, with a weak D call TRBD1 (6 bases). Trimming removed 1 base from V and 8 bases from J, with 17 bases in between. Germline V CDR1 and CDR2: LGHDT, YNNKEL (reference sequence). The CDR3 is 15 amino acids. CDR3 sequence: CASSQGIQGVSGYTF. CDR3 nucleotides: TGTGCCAGCAGCCAAGGCATACAGGGAGTAAGCGGCTACACCTTC.